The clone carrying this T cell receptor beta chain has a single count. This entry comes from a study of cytomegalovirus exposure and HLA in healthy donors. The PCR contained 60 Vbeta and 13 Jbeta primers. Generated by immunoSEQ multiplex PCR, the TCRdb table keeps only in-frame clones and is missing some. In the table there are around 100,000 clones, over 9% of which are singletons. In nominal health when sampled, donors likely had unrecorded immune exposures nonetheless. The germline CDR1 and CDR2 sequences are SGHTA and FQGNSA. V lost 2 bases and J lost 8, with 7 bases in between. The CDR3 totals 12 residues.

The rearrangement joins TRBV7-2 to TRBJ2-1; perhaps TRBD2 as D (5 bases). The receptor comes from a middle-aged man in good health and CMV-seropositive. The sequenced sample consisted of PBMCs. CDR3 DNA sequence: TGTGCCAGCAGCTTACTAGCTCATGAGCAGTTCTTC. It is translated as CASSLLAHEQFF.